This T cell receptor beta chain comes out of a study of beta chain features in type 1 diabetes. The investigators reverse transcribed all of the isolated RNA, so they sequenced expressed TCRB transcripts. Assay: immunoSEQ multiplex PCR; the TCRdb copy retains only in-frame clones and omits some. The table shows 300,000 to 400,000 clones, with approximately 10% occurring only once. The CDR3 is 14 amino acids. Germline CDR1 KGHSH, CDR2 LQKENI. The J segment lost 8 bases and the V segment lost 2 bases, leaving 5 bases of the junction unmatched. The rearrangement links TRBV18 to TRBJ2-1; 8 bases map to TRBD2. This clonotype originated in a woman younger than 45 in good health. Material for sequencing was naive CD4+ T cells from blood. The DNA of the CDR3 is TGTGCCAGCTCACCAGGGACTAGGTCCCATGAGCAGTTCTTC. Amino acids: CASSPGTRSHEQFF.